This T cell receptor beta chain emerged from a study of cytomegalovirus exposure and HLA in healthy donors. Vbeta (60) and Jbeta (13) primers were used in the PCR. Libraries were prepared by immunoSEQ multiplex PCR; TCRdb keeps only in-frame clonotypes and omits some of them. Its listing shows 130,000 to 150,000 clones. V shed 4 bases and J shed 4 bases, with 5 bases lying between them. The CDR3 extends over 12 amino acids. Germline V lookup: CDR1 KGHSH, CDR2 LQKENI. Study results and caveats: TCR beta chain V- and J-gene trimming was linked, in a later analysis, to a missense variant in DCLRE1C.

With respect to this clone: Its specificity is unknown.

Sequences were obtained from PBMCs. The chain combines TRBV18 with TRBJ1-5; D gene unclear. The sequence was obtained from a middle-aged man in good health and CMV-seronegative. In nucleotides, the CDR3 is TGTGCCAGCTCACATAGTAATCAGCCCCAGCATTTT. It encodes CASSHSNQPQHF.